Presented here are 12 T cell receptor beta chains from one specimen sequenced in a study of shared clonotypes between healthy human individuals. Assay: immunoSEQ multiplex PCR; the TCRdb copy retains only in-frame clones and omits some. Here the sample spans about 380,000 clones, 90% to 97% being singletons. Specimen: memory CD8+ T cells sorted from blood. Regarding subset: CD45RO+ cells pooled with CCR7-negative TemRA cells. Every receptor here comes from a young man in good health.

CDR3 coding DNA: TGTGCCAGCAACAACCCGGACAGCTACGAGCAGTACTTC. Translating it yields CASNNPDSYEQYF. The rearrangement joins TRBV6-6 to TRBJ2-7; D is perhaps TRBD1 (6 bases). V was clipped by 7 bases and J by 3 bases, with 13 bases between them. The CDR3 has 13 amino acids. Germline CDR1 is MNHNY and CDR2 is SVGAGI (reference sequence).

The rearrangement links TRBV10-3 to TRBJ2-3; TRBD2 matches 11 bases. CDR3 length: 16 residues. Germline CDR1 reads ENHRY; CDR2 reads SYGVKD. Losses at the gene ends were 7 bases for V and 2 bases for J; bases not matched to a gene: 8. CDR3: CAINTGTSGHTDTQYF. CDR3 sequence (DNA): TGTGCCATCAATACAGGGACTAGCGGACACACAGATACGCAGTATTTT.

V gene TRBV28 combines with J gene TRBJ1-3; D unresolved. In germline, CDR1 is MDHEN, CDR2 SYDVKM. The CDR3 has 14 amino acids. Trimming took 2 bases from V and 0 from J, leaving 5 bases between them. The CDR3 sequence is CASSLKPSGNTIYF. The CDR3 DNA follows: TGTGCCAGCAGTTTAAAGCCCTCTGGAAACACCATATATTTT.

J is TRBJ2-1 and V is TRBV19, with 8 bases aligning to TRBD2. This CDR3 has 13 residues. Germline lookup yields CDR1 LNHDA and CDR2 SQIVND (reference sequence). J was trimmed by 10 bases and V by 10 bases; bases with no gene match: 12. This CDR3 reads CATRGAGVGEQFF. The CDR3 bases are TGTGCCACCCGAGGAGCGGGAGTGGGGGAGCAGTTCTTC.

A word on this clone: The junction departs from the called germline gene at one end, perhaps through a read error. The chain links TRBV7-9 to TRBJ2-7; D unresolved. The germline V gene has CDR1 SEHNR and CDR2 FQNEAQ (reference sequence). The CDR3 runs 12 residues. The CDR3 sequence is CVSSLSSYEQYF. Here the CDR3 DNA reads TGTGTCAGCAGCCTCAGCTCCTACGAGCAGTACTTC.

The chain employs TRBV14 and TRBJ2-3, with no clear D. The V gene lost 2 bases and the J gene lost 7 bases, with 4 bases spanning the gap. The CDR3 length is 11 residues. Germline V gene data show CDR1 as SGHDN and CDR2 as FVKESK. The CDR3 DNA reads TGTGCCAGCAGCCAACCTTATACGCAGTATTTT. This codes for CASSQPYTQYF.

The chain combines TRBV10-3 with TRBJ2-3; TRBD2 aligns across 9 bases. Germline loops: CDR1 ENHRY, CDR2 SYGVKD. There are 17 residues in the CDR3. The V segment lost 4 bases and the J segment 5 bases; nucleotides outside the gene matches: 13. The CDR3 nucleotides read TGTGCCATCAGTGGAAATCCAGCGGGGGGAACAGGAGATACGCAGTATTTT. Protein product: CAISGNPAGGTGDTQYF.

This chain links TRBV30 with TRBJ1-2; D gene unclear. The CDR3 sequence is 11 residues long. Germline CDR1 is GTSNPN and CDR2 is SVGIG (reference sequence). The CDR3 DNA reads TGTGGATTGGTGGGAAAGGCTGGCTACACCTTC. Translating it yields CGLVGKAGYTF.

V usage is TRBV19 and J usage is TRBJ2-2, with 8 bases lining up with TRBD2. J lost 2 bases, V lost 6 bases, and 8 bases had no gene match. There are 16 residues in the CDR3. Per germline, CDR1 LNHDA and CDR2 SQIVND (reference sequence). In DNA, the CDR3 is TGTGCCAGTAGGGCGGCGGGGGGCACAAACACCGGGGAGCTGTTTTTT. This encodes CASRAAGGTNTGELFF.

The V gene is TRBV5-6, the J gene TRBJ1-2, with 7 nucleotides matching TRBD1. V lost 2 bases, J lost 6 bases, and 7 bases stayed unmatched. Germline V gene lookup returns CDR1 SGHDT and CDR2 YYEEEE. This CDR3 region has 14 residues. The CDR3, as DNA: TGTGCCAGCAGCTTACCGACAGGGATAGATGGCTACACCTTC. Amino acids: CASSLPTGIDGYTF.

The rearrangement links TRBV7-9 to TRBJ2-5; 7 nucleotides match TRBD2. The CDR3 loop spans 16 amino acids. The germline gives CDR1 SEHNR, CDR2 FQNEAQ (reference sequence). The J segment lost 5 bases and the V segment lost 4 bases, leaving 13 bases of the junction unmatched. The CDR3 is CASSYLSSGARETQYF. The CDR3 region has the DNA TGTGCCAGCAGCTACCTATCTAGCGGAGCTCGGGAGACCCAGTACTTC.

The CDR3 bases are TGTGCCAGCAGTGAAGGGACTAGAGTTACAGATACGCAGTATTTT. It yields the protein CASSEGTRVTDTQYF. The V call is TRBV2, the J call TRBJ2-3; 7 nucleotides agree with TRBD2. With 1 base clipped from V and 3 bases from J, the junction kept 4 bases outside the gene matches. There are 15 residues in the CDR3. Germline V CDR1 and CDR2: SNHLY, FYNNEI.